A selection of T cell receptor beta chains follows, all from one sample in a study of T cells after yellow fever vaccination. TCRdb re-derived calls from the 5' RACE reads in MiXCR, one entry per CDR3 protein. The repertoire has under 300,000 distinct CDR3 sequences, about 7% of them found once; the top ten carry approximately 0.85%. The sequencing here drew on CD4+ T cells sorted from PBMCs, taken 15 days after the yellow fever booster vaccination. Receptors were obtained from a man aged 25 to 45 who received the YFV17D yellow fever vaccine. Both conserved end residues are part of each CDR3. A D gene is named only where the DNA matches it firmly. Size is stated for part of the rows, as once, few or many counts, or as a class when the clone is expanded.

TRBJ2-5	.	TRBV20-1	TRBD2	CSPSGRAGETQYF	TGCAGCCCTAGCGGGAGGGCCGGGGAGACCCAGTACTTC
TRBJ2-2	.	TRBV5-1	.	CASSLVAGSNTGELFF	TGCGCCAGCAGCTTGGTGGCGGGATCGAACACCGGGGAGCTGTTTTTT
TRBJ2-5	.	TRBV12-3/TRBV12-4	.	CASSYPWETQYF	TGTGCCAGCAGCTATCCGTGGGAGACCCAGTACTTC
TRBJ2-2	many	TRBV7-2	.	CASSLEGYTGELFF	TGTGCCAGCAGCTTGGAAGGGTACACCGGGGAGCTGTTTTTT
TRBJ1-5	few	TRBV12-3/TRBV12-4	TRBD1	CASRNRGSQPQHF	TGTGCCAGCAGAAACAGGGGTAGTCAGCCCCAGCATTTT
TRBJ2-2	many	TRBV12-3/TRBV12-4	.	CASRGANTGELFF	TGTGCCAGCAGAGGAGCGAACACCGGGGAGCTGTTTTTT
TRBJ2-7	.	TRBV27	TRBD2	CASSPGTSWYEQYF	TGTGCCAGCAGTCCGGGGACTAGTTGGTACGAGCAGTACTTC
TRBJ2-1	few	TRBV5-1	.	CASSLVRQVIGEQFF	TGCGCCAGCAGCTTGGTGCGTCAGGTAATAGGTGAGCAGTTCTTC
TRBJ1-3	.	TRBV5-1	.	CASSSQGTSGNTIYF	TGCGCCAGCAGCTCACAGGGAACTTCTGGAAACACCATATATTTT
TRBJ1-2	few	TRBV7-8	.	CASSLDGDRSYTF	TGTGCCAGCAGCTTAGACGGAGATCGCTCCTACACCTTC
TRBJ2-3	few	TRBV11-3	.	CASSLGPIGGDTQYF	TGTGCCAGCAGCTTAGGACCAATCGGAGGAGATACGCAGTATTTT
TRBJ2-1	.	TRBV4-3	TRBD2	CASSRGLAGGSYEQFF	TGCGCCAGCAGCCGAGGGCTAGCGGGAGGGTCATATGAGCAGTTCTTC
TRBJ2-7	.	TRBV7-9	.	CASSPPGRGEQYF	TGTGCCAGCAGCCCCCCGGGACGAGGGGAGCAGTACTTC
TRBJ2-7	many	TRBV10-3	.	CAISDPGFSYEQYF	TGTGCCATCAGTGACCCAGGGTTCTCCTACGAGCAGTACTTC
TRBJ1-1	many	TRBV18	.	CASSPPGRGQTEAFF	TGTGCCAGCTCACCACCGGGGAGGGGTCAAACTGAAGCTTTCTTT
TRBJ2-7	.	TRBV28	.	CASLGGATYEQYF	TGTGCCAGCCTTGGCGGGGCTACCTACGAGCAGTACTTC
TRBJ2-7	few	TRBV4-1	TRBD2	CASSQDLLRLAELYEQYF	TGCGCCAGCAGCCAAGATCTTTTGCGACTAGCGGAGCTCTACGAGCAGTACTTC
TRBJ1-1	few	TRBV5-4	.	CASSGPVGGRGMNTEAFF	TGTGCCAGCAGCGGCCCGGTTGGGGGCCGTGGAATGAACACTGAAGCTTTCTTT
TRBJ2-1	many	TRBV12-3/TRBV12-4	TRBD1	CASSWDRGEQFF	TGTGCCAGCAGCTGGGACAGGGGTGAGCAGTTCTTC
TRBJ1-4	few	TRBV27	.	CASSSFRETNEKLFF	TGTGCCAGCAGTTCCTTCAGAGAGACTAATGAAAAACTGTTTTTT
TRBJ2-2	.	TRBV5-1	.	CASSPGQSVAGELFF	TGCGCCAGCAGCCCAGGACAGTCCGTGGCCGGGGAGCTGTTTTTT
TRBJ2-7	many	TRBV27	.	CASSSTGLPSLEQYF	TGTGCCAGCAGTTCCACCGGGTTACCTTCACTCGAGCAGTACTTC
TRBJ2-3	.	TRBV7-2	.	CASKTNWATDTQYF	TGTGCCAGCAAAACTAACTGGGCCACAGATACGCAGTATTTT
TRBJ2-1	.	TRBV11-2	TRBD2	CASSSVGRAGEQFF	TGTGCCAGCAGCAGCGTTGGGAGGGCCGGGGAGCAGTTCTTC
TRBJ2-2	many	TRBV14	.	CASSQEPGLDTGELFF	TGTGCCAGCAGCCAAGAGCCGGGGCTGGACACCGGGGAGCTGTTTTTT
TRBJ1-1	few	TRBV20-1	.	CSARQGRAFF	TGCAGTGCAAGGCAGGGTAGGGCTTTCTTT
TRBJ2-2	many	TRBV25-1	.	CASTPRGTYTGELFF	TGTGCCAGCACCCCTCGCGGTACCTACACCGGGGAGCTGTTTTTT
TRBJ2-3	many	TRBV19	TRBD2	CASKSSGLTDTQYF	TGTGCCAGTAAGTCTAGCGGACTCACAGATACGCAGTATTTT
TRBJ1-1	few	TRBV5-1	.	CASSPYGPDTEAFF	TGCGCCAGCAGCCCCTATGGTCCTGACACTGAAGCTTTCTTT
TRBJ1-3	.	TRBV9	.	CASSVLGISGNTIYF	TGTGCCAGCAGCGTATTAGGAATCTCTGGAAACACCATATATTTT
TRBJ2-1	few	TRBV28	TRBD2	CASSSPGTSGNEQFF	TGTGCCAGCAGTTCCCCCGGGACTAGCGGGAATGAGCAGTTCTTC
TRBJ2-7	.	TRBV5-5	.	CASSTIGSSPSYEQYF	TGTGCCAGCAGCACGATTGGGAGCTCACCCTCCTACGAGCAGTACTTC
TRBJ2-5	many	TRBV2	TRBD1	CAGLRQGIETQYF	TGTGCCGGATTAAGACAGGGTATAGAGACCCAGTACTTC
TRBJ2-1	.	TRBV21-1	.	CASSKHRGLLNEQFF	TGTGCCAGCAGCAAACACCGGGGCCTACTCAATGAGCAGTTCTTC
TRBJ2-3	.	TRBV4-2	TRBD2	CASSQEAGSPTDTQYF	TGTGCCAGCAGCCAAGAAGCGGGATCTCCCACAGATACGCAGTATTTT
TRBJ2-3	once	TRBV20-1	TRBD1	CTARDGRQGASDTQYF	TGCACTGCTAGAGATGGGCGGCAGGGGGCATCGGATACGCAGTATTTT
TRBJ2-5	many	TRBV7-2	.	CASSEGTPGETQYF	TGTGCCAGTAGCGAGGGAACGCCCGGGGAGACCCAGTACTTC
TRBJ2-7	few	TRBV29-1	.	CSVGRDIYEQYF	TGCAGCGTGGGTCGGGACATCTACGAGCAGTACTTC
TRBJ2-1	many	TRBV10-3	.	CAISESRGTMTSF	TGTGCCATCAGTGAGTCTCGAGGGACAATGACTTCTTTC
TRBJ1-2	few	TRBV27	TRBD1	CASPGTGGARGYTF	TGTGCCAGCCCAGGGACAGGGGGCGCGAGGGGCTACACCTTC
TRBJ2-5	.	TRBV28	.	CASNGGEETQYF	TGTGCCAGCAATGGCGGTGAAGAGACCCAGTACTTC
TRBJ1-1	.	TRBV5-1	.	CASSFVGDNSEAFF	TGCGCCAGCAGCTTTGTGGGGGATAACTCTGAAGCTTTCTTT
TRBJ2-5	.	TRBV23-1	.	CASSQGGVQETQYF	TGCGCCAGCAGTCAAGGAGGGGTCCAAGAGACCCAGTACTTC
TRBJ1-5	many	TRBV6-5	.	CASSLGPDNQPQHF	TGTGCCAGCAGTCTGGGCCCGGACAATCAGCCCCAGCATTTT